The clone carrying this TCR beta chain was counted once. In the authors' workflow: Amplification of reference gene primers provided the estimated nucleated cell counts. The repertoire was sequenced with immunoSEQ multiplex PCR; TCRdb's copy has only in-frame clones and lacks some. That table supplies the V and J calls and clone size; D and trimming were determined from the DNA. The table lists fewer than 120,000 clones, 85% to 90% of them singletons, with approximately 3.5% in the top ten. The data originate from a study of blood T cell repertoires in COVID-19. About the study: The United States, Italy and Spain supplied acute and convalescent COVID-19 samples. In each case, the material was cDNA or gDNA derived from T cells, B-cell-depleted T cells, or PBMCs.

The ends lost 0 bases at V and 8 bases at J; junction bases unmatched: 13. The CDR3 covers 17 residues. Germline V gene lookup returns CDR1 SNHLY and CDR2 FYNNEI. The chain uses TRBV2 and TRBJ2-1; the match to TRBD2 covers 7 bases. Source material: peripheral blood. This receptor was identified in a woman between 45 and 65 years old with acute or convalescent COVID-19. This CDR3 reads CASSEAHGGSQSDEQFF. In DNA form, the CDR3 reads TGTGCCAGCAGTGAAGCGCACGGCGGGAGCCAATCGGATGAGCAGTTCTTC.